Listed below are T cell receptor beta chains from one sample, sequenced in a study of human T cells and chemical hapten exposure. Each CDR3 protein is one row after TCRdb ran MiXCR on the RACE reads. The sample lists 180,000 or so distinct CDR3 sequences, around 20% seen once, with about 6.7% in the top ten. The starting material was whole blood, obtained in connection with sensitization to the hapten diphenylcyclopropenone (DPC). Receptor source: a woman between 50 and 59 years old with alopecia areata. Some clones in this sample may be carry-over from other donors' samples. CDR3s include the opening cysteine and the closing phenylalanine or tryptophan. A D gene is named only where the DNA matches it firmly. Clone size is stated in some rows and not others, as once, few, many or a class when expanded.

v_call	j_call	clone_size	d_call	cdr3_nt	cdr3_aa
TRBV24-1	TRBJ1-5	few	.	TGTGCCACCAGTGATCGAGACAGGCCCCCCAATCAGCCCCAGCATTTT	CATSDRDRPPNQPQHF
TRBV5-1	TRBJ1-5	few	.	TGCGCCAGCAGCTTTGGGGGTTACAATCAGCCCCAGCATTTT	CASSFGGYNQPQHF
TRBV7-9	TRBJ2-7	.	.	TGTGCCAGCAGCTTAGATGGGACACGCTCCTACGAGCAGTACTTC	CASSLDGTRSYEQYF
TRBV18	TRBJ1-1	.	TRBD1	TGTGCCAGCTCACGATCCCAGGATCAGACAGGGCAGACTGAAGCTTTCTTT	CASSRSQDQTGQTEAFF
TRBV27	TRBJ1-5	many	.	TGTGCCAGCAGAACGGGCAGAGGGGGTCAGCCCCAGCATTTT	CASRTGRGGQPQHF
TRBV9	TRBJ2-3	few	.	TGTGCCAGCAGCGCCGGGTTCCACACAGATACGCAGTATTTT	CASSAGFHTDTQYF
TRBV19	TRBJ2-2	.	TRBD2	TGTGCCGGGGGACTAGCGGGAGGGGCCGGGGAGCTGTTTTTT	CAGGLAGGAGELFF
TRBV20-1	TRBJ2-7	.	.	TGCAGTGCTAGAGATCTGGGACGGACCACTTACGAGCAGTACTTC	CSARDLGRTTYEQYF
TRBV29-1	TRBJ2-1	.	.	TGCAGCGCAGTGGACGGTAGCTCCTACAATGAGCAGTTCTTC	CSAVDGSSYNEQFF
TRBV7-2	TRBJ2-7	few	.	TGTGCCAGCAGCCCTCAAGACCGCTACGAGCAGTACTTC	CASSPQDRYEQYF
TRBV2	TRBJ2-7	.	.	TGTGCCAGCAGCGATAGGGGCAGGGGCTACGAGCAGTACTTC	CASSDRGRGYEQYF
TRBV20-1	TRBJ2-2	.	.	TGCAGTGCCATATCAGGGTACACCGGGGAGCTGTTTTTT	CSAISGYTGELFF
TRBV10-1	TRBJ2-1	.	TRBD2	TGCGCCAGCAGTGATATTCTAGCGGGAGGGAACAATGAGCAGTTCTTC	CASSDILAGGNNEQFF
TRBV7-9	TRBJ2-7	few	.	TGTGCCAGCAGCCCGATCACGAGAAAGACCTACGAGCAGTACTTC	CASSPITRKTYEQYF
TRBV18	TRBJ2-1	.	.	TGTGCCAGCTCACCGATGACTCAGGGAAATGAGCAGTTCTTC	CASSPMTQGNEQFF
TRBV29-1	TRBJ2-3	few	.	TGCAGCGTTAAACGGGACGCGGTTGGCACAGATACGCAGTATTTT	CSVKRDAVGTDTQYF
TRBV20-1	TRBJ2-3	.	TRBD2	TGCAGTGCTAGAGTAGCGGGACGCACAGATACGCAGTATTTT	CSARVAGRTDTQYF
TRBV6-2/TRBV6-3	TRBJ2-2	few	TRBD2	TGTGCCAGCAGGGGACTAGCGGTTAACACCGGGGAGCTGTTTTTT	CASRGLAVNTGELFF
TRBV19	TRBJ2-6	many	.	TGTGCCAGTATTGATGCCTCTGGGGCCAACGTCCTGACTTTC	CASIDASGANVLTF
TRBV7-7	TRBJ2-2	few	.	TGTGCCAGCAGCTTTGGCGACACCGGGGAGCTGTTTTTT	CASSFGDTGELFF
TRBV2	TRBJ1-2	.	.	TGTGCCAGCAGAGTTGGGACAAACTATGGCTACACCTTC	CASRVGTNYGYTF
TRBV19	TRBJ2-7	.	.	TGTGCCAGTAGTATAGATCTGGACTGGAAAACGTACGAGCAGTACTTC	CASSIDLDWKTYEQYF
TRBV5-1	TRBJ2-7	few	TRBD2	TGCGCCAGCAGCTCCGGTGGCGGGAGCTACGAGCAGTACTTC	CASSSGGGSYEQYF
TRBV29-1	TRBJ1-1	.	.	TGCAGCGTTCGACCCTCCTGGGGGACTATGAACACTGAAGCTTTCTTT	CSVRPSWGTMNTEAFF
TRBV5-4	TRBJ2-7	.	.	TGTGCCAGCAGCTTGGGCCCCCGGGGGGCAGGTTACGAGCAGTACTTC	CASSLGPRGAGYEQYF
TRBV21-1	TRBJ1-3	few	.	TGTGCCAGCAGCAAAGAGAGGAGGGGGTACAGGGGGCAAGGAAACACCATATATTTT	CASSKERRGYRGQGNTIYF
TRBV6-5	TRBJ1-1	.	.	.	CASYLVGRGTFF
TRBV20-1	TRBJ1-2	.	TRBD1	TGCAGTGCTAGAGATCGTGGCCCACCTACAGGGGGACTCTATGGCTACACCTTC	CSARDRGPPTGGLYGYTF
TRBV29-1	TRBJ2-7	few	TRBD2	TGCAGCGTTGTATCGGGGGGGGCCTACGAGCAGTACTTC	CSVVSGGAYEQYF
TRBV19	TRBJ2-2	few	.	TGTGCCAGTAGCCCGGGACGTGAGGCCGGGGAGCTGTTTTTT	CASSPGREAGELFF
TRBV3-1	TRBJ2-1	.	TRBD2	TGTGCCAGCAGCCAAATCGGCGGGAGGGGGAATGAGCAGTTCTTC	CASSQIGGRGNEQFF
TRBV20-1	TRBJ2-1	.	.	TGCAGTGCTAGGCCCAGGGGGACTGTCTCCTACAATGAGCAGTTCTTC	CSARPRGTVSYNEQFF
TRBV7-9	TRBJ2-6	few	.	TGTGCCAGCAGCTTAGCCCTCAGGGTACCCCCTGGGGCCAACGTCCTGACTTTC	CASSLALRVPPGANVLTF
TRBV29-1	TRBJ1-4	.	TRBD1	TGCAGCGGTAAAACCGGGACAGGAAATGAAAAACTGTTTTTT	CSGKTGTGNEKLFF
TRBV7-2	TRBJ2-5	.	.	TGTGCCAGCAGCTTAGCCGCGCGGGTCAAAGAGACCCAGTACTTC	CASSLAARVKETQYF
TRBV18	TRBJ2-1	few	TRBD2	TGTGCCAGCTCACTCGGGACTAGCCAAAATGAGCAGTTCTTC	CASSLGTSQNEQFF
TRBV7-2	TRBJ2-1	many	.	TGTGCCAGCACATACGGTAGCGGAACCTACAATGAGCAGTTCTTC	CASTYGSGTYNEQFF
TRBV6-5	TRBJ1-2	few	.	TGTGCCAGCAGTTACTCGAGTAGCTATGGCTACACCTTC	CASSYSSSYGYTF
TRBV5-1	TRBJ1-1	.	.	TGCGCCAGCAGCTTGCCGGAAGACGGGGAGAACACTGAAGCTTTCTTT	CASSLPEDGENTEAFF
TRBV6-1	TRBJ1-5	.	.	TGTGCCAGCAGTGAAGGACCGACATCAATACCGCATTTT	CASSEGPTSIPHF
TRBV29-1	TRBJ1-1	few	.	TGCAGCGCAGGACAGTCTCCGAACACTGAAGCTTTCTTT	CSAGQSPNTEAFF
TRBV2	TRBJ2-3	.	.	TGTGCCAGCAGTGTTGAGGCGGTCGGCACAGATACGCAGTATTTT	CASSVEAVGTDTQYF
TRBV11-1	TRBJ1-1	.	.	TGTGCCAGCAGCTTTCAGGGTAGGAACACTGAAGCTTTCTTT	CASSFQGRNTEAFF
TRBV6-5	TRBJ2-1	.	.	TGTGCCACCCGAAGGGGGGGCCCATCCTACAATGAGCAGTTCTTC	CATRRGGPSYNEQFF
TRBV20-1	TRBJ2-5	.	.	TGCAGTGCTACCCCCGCTCGGACTCCCCAAGAGACCCAGTACTTC	CSATPARTPQETQYF
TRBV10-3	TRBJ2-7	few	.	TGTGCCATCAGTGCAGTGGGCTACGAGCAGTACTTC	CAISAVGYEQYF
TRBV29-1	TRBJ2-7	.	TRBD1	TGCAGCGGCTGGACAGGAGACGAGCAGTACTTC	CSGWTGDEQYF
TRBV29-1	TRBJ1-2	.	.	TGCAGCGCCGAGCGCAGGGTGTGGGGCTACACCTTC	CSAERRVWGYTF
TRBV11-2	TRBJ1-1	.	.	TGTGCCAGCAGCTCCGGGAGGACTGCCACAGAAGCTTTCTTT	CASSSGRTATEAFF